Each of the 13 T cell receptor beta chains below was sequenced from the same sample in a study of neoadjuvant nivolumab and ipilimumab in lung cancer. The protocol was immunoSEQ multiplex PCR, while the TCRdb copy is restricted to in-frame clones and leaves out a portion. The sample includes some 43,000 clones, around nine tenths of them seen just once. The sequences come from blood, collected before neoadjuvant nivolumab, alone or with ipilimumab. These receptors were taken from an adult with non-small cell lung cancer. Some clones in this sample may be carry-over from other donors' samples.

The chain combines TRBV2 with TRBJ1-5; the D gene is possibly TRBD1 (5 bases). V lost 8 bases and J lost 4, with 15 bases in between. The CDR3 sequence is 14 residues long. In germline, CDR1 is SNHLY, CDR2 FYNNEI. CDR3 loop: CASGWGGVNQPQHF. The DNA for the CDR3 is TGTGCCAGCGGATGGGGGGGTGTTAATCAGCCCCAGCATTTT.

The chain carries TRBV14 and TRBJ2-1, with D perhaps being TRBD1 or TRBD2 (5 bases each). The CDR3 contains 16 residues. Trimming left V 1 base short and J 1 base short, with 11 bases between. Germline CDR1 and CDR2: SGHDN and FVKESK. The CDR3 DNA is TGTGCCAGCAGCCAAGTTTGGGGGAGATCCTACAATGAGCAGTTCTTC. This translates into CASSQVWGRSYNEQFF.

The chain combines TRBV11-2 with TRBJ2-2; D ambiguous. The CDR3 spans 14 residues. V gave up 7 bases and J gave up 5 bases, with 14 bases separating them. Germline-derived CDR1 and CDR2 are SGHAT and FQNNGV. The CDR3 here is CASTSNEITGELFF. The CDR3 DNA is TGTGCCAGCACATCGAACGAAATTACCGGGGAGCTGTTTTTT. Combining the CDR3 with reference TRBV11-2 and TRBJ2-2 gives the whole variable domain EAGVAQSPRYKIIEKRQSVAFWCNPISGHATLYWYQQILGQGPKLLIQFQNNGVVDDSQLPKDRFSAERLKGVDSTLKIQPAKLEDSAVYLCASTSNEITGELFFGEGSRLTVL.

The chain has TRBV9 and TRBJ2-2; D is perhaps TRBD2 (6 bases). Germline V gene data show CDR1 as SGDLS and CDR2 as YYNGEE. Trimming took 2 bases from V and 5 from J, leaving 13 bases between them. CDR3 length equals 15 residues. The CDR3 is CASSVDGRITGELFF. DNA of the CDR3: TGTGCCAGCAGCGTGGACGGGAGAATAACCGGGGAGCTGTTTTTT.

This chain uses TRBV11-1 with TRBJ2-7; no firm D call. Trimming took off 2 bases at V and 2 bases at J, with 19 bases between the two ends. Germline loops: CDR1 SGHAT, CDR2 FQDESV (reference sequence). The length of the CDR3 is 17 residues. The CDR3 is CASSLSFGLQPTYEQYF. The CDR3 DNA is TGTGCCAGCAGCTTATCGTTTGGTCTACAGCCGACCTACGAGCAGTACTTC.

This clone occurred a few times. The genes are TRBV18 and TRBJ2-1, with a possible D match to TRBD2 (5 bases). V lost 1 base and J 7 bases, leaving 14 bases between the germline ends. The CDR3 is made up of 15 amino acids. Germline V gene sequence: CDR1 KGHSH, CDR2 LQKENI. The CDR3 bases are TGTGCCAGCTCACCACTTCCGGGTTGGGAGAATGAGCAGTTCTTC. This encodes CASSPLPGWENEQFF.

The V gene is TRBV27, the J gene TRBJ2-1, with D possibly TRBD1 on 6 matching bases. The CDR3 contains 14 residues. Trimming pared 6 bases from V and 7 bases from J, leaving 16 bases between. Germline lookup yields CDR1 MNHEY and CDR2 SMNVEV (reference sequence). The CDR3 DNA sequence: TGTGCCAGCAGCTATACAGGGAACGGTAATGAGCAGTTCTTC. Translation: CASSYTGNGNEQFF.

The V gene is TRBV2, the J gene TRBJ2-3, with TRBD2 identical over 8 bases. This CDR3 is built from 13 residues. Germline V gene lookup returns CDR1 SNHLY and CDR2 FYNNEI. Losses at the gene ends were 5 bases for V and 11 bases for J; bases not matched to a gene: 9. CDR3 amino acids: CASSLGLEMLQYF. The CDR3 DNA follows: TGTGCCAGCAGTTTGGGACTAGAAATGTTGCAGTATTTT.

CDR3 bases: TGTGCCAGCAGCGCGACTCGTAGCACAGATACGCAGTATTTT. Protein sequence: CASSATRSTDTQYF. The chain has TRBV5-4 and TRBJ2-3; D ambiguous. The CDR3 covers 14 residues. Germline CDR1 is SGHNT and CDR2 is YYREEE (reference sequence). Trimming cost V 4 bases and J 0 bases, with 9 bases left between them.

The V and J genes are TRBV5-1 and TRBJ2-5; TRBD1 aligns across 8 bases. The junction had 1 base not matched to a gene; V was cut back by 2 bases and J by 4 bases. The CDR3 totals 13 residues. Germline V gives CDR1 SGHRS, CDR2 YFSETQ. Written as DNA, the CDR3 is TGCGCCAGCAGCTTTGACAGGGGAGAGACCCAGTACTTC. It encodes CASSFDRGETQYF.

To note about this clone: Germline is not matched at one junction end, which may reflect a read error. This chain connects TRBV7-7 to TRBJ1-3; D gene unclear. Germline V CDR1 and CDR2: SSHAT, FNYEAQ (reference sequence). CDR3 length: 14 residues. CDR3 DNA: TGTGCTAGCAGCCAATCCGGAGAAGAAAACACCATATATTTT. Translated, it gives CASSQSGEENTIYF.

The chain recombines TRBV6-5 with TRBJ1-1; D uncertain. CDR3 length: 15 amino acids. The germline V gene encodes CDR1 MNHEY and CDR2 SVGAGI. The V end was cut by 0 bases, the J end by 0 bases, with 8 bases between. CDR3 sequence: CASSYSGLLNTEAFF. As DNA, the CDR3 is TGTGCCAGCAGTTACTCTGGGCTCCTGAACACTGAAGCTTTCTTT.

In DNA form, the CDR3 reads TGTGCCAGCAGTTACTCGTGGGACAGCTCCTACGAGCAGTACTTC. As protein: CASSYSWDSSYEQYF. This chain joins TRBV6-5 and TRBJ2-7; TRBD1 aligns across 7 bases. CDR3 length equals 15 residues. The J segment lost 0 bases and the V segment lost 0 bases, leaving 2 bases of the junction unmatched. Germline V gives CDR1 MNHEY, CDR2 SVGAGI.